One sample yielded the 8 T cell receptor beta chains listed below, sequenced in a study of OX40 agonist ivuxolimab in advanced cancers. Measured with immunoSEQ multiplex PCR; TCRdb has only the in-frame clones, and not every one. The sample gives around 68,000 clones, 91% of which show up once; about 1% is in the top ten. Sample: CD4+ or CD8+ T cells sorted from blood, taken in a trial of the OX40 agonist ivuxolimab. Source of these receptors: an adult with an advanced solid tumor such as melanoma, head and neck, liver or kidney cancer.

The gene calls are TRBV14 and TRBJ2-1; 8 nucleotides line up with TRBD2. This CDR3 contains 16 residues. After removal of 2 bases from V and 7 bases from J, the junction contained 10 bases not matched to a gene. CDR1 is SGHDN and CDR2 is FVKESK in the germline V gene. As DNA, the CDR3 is TGTGCCAGCAGCCAAATCGGGACTAGGAGGGGGAATGAGCAGTTCTTC. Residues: CASSQIGTRRGNEQFF.

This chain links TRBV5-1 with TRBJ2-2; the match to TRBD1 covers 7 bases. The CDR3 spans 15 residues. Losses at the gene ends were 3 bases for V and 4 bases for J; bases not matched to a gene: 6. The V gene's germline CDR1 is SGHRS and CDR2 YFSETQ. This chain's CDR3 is CASSSRTGITGELFF. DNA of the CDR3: TGCGCCAGCAGCTCACGGACAGGAATCACCGGGGAGCTGTTTTTT. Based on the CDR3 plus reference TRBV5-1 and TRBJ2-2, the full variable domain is KAGVTQTPRYLIKTRGQQVTLSCSPISGHRSVSWYQQTPGQGLQFLFEYFSETQRNKGNFPGRFSGRQFSNSRSEMNVSTLELGDSALYLCASSSRTGITGELFFGEGSRLTVL.

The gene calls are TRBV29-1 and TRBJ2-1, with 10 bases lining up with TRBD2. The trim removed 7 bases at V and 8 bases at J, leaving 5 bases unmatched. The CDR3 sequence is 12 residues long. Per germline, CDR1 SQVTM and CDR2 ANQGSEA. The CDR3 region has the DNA TGCAGCGGATCTAGCGGGGGTGATGAGCAGTTCTTC. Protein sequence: CSGSSGGDEQFF.

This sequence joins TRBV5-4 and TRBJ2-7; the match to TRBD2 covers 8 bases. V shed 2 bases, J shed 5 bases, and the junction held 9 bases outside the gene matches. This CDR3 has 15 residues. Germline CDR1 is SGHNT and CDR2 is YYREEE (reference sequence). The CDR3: CASSLGEAGVHEQYF. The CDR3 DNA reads TGTGCCAGCAGCTTAGGCGAAGCGGGAGTCCACGAGCAGTACTTC.

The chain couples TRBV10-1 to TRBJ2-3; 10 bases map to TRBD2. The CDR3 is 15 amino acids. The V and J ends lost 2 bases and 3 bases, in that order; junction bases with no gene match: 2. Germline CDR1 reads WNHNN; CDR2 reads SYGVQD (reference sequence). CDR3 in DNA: TGCGCCAGCAGTGAGACTAGCGGGGAAACAGATACGCAGTATTTT. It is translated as CASSETSGETDTQYF.

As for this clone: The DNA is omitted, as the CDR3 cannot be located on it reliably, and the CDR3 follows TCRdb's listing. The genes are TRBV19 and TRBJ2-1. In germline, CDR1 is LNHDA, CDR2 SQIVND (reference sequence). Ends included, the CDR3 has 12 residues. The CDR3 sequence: CATSGRSNEQFF.

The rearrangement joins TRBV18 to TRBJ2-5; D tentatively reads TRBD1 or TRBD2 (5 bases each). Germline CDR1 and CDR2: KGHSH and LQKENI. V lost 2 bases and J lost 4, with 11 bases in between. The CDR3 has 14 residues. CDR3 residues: CASSPGTSVETQYF. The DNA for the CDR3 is TGTGCCAGCTCACCAGGGACCTCCGTAGAGACCCAGTACTTC. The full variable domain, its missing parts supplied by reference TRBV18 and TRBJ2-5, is NAGVMQNPRHLVRRRGQEARLRCSPMKGHSHVYWYRQLPEEGLKFMVYLQKENIIDESGMPKERFSAEFPKEGPSILRIQQVVRGDSAAYFCASSPGTSVETQYFGPGTRLLVL.

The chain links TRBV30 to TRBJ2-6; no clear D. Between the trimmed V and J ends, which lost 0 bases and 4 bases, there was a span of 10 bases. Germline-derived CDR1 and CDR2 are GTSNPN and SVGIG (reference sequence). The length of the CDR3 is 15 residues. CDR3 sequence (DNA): TGTGCCTGGAGTGTACAGACACTCGGGGCCAACGTCCTGACTTTC. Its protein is CAWSVQTLGANVLTF.